This entry is about one T cell receptor beta chain. With 9 bases removed from V and 4 bases from J, the gap between germline ends came to 9 bases. The germline gives CDR1 MNHEY, CDR2 SVGAGI. This CDR3 comprises 12 residues. Both 60 Vbeta primers and 13 Jbeta primers went into the PCR. Assay used: immunoSEQ multiplex PCR; TCRdb lists only in-frame clones, some missing. In the table there are 150,000 to 200,000 clones, roughly 70% of which are singletons. The sample originates from a study of cytomegalovirus exposure and HLA in healthy donors. The source material was PBMCs. The chain combines TRBV6-5 with TRBJ1-4; D gene unclear. The sequence was collected from a girl aged 10-17 years in good health and CMV-seronegative. The CDR3 spells CARRGINEKLFF. The CDR3 bases are TGTGCCAGACGCGGCATTAATGAAAAACTGTTTTTT.